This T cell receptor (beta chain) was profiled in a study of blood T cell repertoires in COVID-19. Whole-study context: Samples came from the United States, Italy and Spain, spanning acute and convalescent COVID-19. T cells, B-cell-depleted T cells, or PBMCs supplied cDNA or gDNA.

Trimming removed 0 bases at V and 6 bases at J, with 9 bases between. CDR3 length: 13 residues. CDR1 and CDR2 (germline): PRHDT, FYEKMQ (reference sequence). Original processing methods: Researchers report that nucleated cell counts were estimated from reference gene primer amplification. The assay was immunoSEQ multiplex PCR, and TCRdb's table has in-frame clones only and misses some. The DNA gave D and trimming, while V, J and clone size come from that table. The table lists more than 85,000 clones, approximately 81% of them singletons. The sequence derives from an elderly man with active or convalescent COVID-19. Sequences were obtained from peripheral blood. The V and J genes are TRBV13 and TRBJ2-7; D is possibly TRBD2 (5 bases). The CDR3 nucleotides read TGTGCCAGCAGCTTAGGTGGGAGCTTCGAGCAGTACTTC. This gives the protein CASSLGGSFEQYF.